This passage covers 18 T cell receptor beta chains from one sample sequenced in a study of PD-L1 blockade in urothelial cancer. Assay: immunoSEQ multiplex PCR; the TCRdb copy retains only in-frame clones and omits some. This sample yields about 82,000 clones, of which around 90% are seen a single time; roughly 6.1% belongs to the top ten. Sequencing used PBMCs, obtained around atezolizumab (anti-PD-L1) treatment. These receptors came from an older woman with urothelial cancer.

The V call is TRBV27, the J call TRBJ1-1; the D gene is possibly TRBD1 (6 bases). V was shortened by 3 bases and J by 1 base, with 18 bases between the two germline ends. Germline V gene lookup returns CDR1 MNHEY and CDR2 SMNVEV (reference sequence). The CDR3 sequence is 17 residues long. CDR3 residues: CASSFSSRGKGNTEAFF. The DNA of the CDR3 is TGTGCCAGCAGTTTCTCCTCGAGGGGGAAAGGGAACACTGAAGCTTTCTTT.

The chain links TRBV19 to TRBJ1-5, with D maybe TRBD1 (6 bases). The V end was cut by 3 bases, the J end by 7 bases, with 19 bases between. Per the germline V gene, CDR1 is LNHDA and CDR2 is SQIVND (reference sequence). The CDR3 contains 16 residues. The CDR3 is CASSIPPGAQGQPQHF. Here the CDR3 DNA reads TGTGCCAGTAGTATCCCGCCAGGGGCGCAGGGGCAGCCCCAGCATTTT.

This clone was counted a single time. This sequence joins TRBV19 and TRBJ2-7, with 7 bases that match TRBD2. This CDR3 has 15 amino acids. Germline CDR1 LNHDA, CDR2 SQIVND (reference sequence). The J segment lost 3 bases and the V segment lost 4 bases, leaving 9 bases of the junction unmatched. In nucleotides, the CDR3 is TGTGCCAGTAGTACTCAGCGGGATTCCTACTACGAGCAGTACTTC. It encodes CASSTQRDSYYEQYF.

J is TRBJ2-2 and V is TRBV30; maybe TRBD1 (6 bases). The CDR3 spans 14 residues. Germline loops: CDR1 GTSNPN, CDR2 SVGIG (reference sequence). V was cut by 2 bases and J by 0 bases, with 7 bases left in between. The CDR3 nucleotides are TGTGCCTGGAGTAGGACAGCGAACACCGGGGAGCTGTTTTTT. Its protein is CAWSRTANTGELFF.

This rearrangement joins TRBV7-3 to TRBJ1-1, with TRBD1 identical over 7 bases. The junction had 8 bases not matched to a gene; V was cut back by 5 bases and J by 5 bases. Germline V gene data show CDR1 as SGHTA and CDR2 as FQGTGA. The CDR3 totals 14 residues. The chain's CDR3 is CASSRQGYGTEAFF. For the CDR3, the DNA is TGTGCCAGCAGCCGACAGGGCTACGGGACTGAAGCTTTCTTT.

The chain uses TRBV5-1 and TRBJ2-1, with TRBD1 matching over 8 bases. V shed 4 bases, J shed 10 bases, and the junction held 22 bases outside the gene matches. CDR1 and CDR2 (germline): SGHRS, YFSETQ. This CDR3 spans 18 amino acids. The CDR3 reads CASSLGVTDRGTASEQFF. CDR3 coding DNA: TGCGCCAGCAGCCTGGGGGTTACCGACAGGGGAACAGCGAGCGAGCAGTTCTTC.

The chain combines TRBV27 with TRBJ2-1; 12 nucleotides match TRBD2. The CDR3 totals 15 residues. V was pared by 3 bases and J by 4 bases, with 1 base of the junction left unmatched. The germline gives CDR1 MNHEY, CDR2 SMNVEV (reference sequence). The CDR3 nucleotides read TGTGCCAGCAGTTTGACTAGCGGGAGTTACAATGAGCAGTTCTTC. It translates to CASSLTSGSYNEQFF.

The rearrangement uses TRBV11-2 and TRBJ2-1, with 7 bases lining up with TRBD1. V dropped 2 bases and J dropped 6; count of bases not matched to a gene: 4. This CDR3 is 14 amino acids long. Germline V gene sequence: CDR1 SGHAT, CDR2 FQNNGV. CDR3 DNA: TGTGCCAGCAGCTTACAGGGGGTAGGCAATGAGCAGTTCTTC. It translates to CASSLQGVGNEQFF.

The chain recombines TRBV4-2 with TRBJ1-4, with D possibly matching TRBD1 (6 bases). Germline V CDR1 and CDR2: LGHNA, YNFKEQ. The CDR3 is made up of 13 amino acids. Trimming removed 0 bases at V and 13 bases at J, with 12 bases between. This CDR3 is CASSQDMQGRLFF. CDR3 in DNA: TGTGCCAGCAGCCAAGATATGCAGGGGAGACTGTTTTTT.

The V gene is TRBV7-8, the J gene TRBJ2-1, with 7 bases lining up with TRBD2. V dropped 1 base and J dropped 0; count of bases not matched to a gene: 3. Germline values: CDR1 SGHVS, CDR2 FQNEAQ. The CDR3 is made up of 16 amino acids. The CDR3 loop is CASSLVGGSSYNEQFF. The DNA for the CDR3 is TGTGCCAGCAGCTTAGTGGGGGGGAGCTCCTACAATGAGCAGTTCTTC.

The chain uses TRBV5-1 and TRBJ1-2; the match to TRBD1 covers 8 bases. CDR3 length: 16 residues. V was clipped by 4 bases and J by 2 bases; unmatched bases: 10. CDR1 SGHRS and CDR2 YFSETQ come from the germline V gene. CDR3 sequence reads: CASSTPTGEGNYGYTF. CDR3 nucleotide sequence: TGCGCCAGCAGCACCCCGACAGGGGAAGGAAACTATGGCTACACCTTC.

CDR3 coding DNA: TGTGCCAGCAGCCAGCCCGGCAGTCCGGGGTACAATGAGCAGTTCTTC. Its protein product is CASSQPGSPGYNEQFF. This chain connects TRBV4-2 to TRBJ2-1; the D gene is possibly TRBD2 (5 bases). V lost 3 bases to trimming and J lost 4 bases, with 16 bases between them. Germline CDR1 and CDR2: LGHNA and YNFKEQ. This CDR3 has 16 residues.

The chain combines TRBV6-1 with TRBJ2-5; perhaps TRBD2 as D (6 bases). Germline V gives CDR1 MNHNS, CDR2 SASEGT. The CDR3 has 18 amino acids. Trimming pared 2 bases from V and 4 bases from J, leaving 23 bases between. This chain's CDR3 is CASSERGTFTVGGETQYF. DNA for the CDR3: TGTGCCAGCAGTGAACGCGGGACTTTCACAGTGGGGGGAGAGACCCAGTACTTC.

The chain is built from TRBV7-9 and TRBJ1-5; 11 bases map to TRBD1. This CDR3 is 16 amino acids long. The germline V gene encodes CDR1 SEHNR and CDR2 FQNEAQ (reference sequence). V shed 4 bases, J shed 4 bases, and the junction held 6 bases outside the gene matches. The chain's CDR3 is CASSSTGTGGNQPQHF. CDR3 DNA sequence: TGTGCCAGCAGCTCGACCGGGACAGGGGGTAATCAGCCCCAGCATTTT.

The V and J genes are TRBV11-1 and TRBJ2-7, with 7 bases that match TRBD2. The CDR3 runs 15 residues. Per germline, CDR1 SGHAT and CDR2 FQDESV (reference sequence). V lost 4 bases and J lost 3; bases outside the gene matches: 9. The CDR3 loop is CASSSENAGVYEQYF. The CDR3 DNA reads TGTGCCAGCAGCTCGGAAAACGCGGGAGTCTACGAGCAGTACTTC.

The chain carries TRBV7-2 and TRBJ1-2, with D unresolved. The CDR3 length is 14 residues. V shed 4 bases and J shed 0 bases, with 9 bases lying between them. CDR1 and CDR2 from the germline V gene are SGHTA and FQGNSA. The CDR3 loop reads CASSYDTSNYGYTF. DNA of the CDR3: TGTGCCAGCAGCTACGACACTTCTAACTATGGCTACACCTTC.

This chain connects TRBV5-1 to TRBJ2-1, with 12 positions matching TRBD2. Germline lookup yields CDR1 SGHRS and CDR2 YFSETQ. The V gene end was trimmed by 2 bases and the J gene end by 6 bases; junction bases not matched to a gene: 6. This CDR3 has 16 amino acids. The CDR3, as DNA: TGCGCCAGCAGCTTCGCTAGCGGGGGGGGCGGCAATGAGCAGTTCTTC. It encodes CASSFASGGGGNEQFF.

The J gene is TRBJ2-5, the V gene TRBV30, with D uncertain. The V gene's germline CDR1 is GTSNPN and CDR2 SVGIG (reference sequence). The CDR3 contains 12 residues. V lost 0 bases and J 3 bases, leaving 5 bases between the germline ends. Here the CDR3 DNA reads TGTGCCTGGAGTGTCTCTGAAGAGACCCAGTACTTC. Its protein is CAWSVSEETQYF.